What follows describes a single TCR beta chain. What it binds is unknown. Here immunoSEQ multiplex PCR was the method, and the copy in TCRdb shows in-frame clones only, minus some. The sample shows roughly 50,000 clones, around 87% of them seen only once. This entry comes from a study of OX40 agonist ivuxolimab in advanced cancers. Overall study findings and caveats: Partial responders treated at 0.1-3.0 mg/kg exhibited clonal expansion among the lowest measured.

V dropped 3 bases and J dropped 3; count of bases not matched to a gene: 5. The V gene's germline CDR1 is SQVTM and CDR2 ANQGSEA. This CDR3 is built from 14 residues. The J gene is TRBJ2-1, the V gene TRBV29-1, with 7 nucleotides matching TRBD1. The input for sequencing was CD4+ or CD8+ T cells sorted from blood, taken in a trial of the OX40 agonist ivuxolimab. The sequence came from an adult with an advanced solid tumor such as melanoma, head and neck, liver or kidney cancer. The CDR3, as DNA: TGCAGCGTTGACGCCGGGACAGACTACAATGAGCAGTTCTTC. Translation gives CSVDAGTDYNEQFF.